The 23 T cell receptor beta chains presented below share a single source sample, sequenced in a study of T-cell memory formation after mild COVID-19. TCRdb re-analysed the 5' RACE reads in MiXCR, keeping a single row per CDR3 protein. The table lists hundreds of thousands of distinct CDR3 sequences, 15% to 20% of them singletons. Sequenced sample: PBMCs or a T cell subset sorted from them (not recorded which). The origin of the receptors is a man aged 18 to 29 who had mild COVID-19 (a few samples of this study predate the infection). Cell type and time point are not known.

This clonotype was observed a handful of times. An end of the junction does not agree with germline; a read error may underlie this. The CDR3 sequence is CSVELVGTKAFF. The CDR3 DNA reads TGCAGCGTTGAATTAGTTGGCACTAAAGCTTTCTTT. This chain links TRBV29-1 with TRBJ1-1; D is ambiguous. The CDR3 totals 12 residues. Germline-derived CDR1 and CDR2 are SQVTM and ANQGSEA.

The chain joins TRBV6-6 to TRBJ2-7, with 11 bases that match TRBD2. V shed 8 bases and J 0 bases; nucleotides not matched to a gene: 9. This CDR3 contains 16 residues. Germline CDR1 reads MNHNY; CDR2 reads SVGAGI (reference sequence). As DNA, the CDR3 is TGTGCCAGCGCCTCTATAGCGGGGGGGCCCTCCTACGAGCAGTACGTC. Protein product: CASASIAGGPSYEQYV.

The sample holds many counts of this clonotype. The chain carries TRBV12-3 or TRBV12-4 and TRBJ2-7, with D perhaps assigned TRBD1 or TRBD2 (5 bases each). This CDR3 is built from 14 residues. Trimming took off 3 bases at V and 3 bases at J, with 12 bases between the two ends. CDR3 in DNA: TGTGCCAGCAGTTTGGGGCAACTAGGCTACGAGCAGTACTTC. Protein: CASSLGQLGYEQYF.

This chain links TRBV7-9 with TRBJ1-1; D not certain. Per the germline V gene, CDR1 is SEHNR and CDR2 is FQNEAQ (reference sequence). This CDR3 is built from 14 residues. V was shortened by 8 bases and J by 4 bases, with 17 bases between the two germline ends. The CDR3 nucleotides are TGTGCCAGCGCCGGGGTAAGGGATAGCACTGAAGCTTTCTTT. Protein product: CASAGVRDSTEAFF.

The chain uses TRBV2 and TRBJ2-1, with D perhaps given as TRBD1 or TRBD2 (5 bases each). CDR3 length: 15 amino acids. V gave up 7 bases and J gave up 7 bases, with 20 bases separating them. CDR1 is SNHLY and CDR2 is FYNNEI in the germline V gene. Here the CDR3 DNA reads TGTGCCAGCAAGCTCGGTTCAGGGACCGTAAATGAGCAGTTCTTC. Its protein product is CASKLGSGTVNEQFF.

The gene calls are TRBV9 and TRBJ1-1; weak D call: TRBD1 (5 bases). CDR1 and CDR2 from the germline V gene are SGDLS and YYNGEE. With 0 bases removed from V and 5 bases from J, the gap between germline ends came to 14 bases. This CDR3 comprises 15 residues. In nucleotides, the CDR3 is TGTGCCAGCAGCGTAGCTGACAGCCGATTTACTGAAGCTTTCTTT. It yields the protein CASSVADSRFTEAFF.

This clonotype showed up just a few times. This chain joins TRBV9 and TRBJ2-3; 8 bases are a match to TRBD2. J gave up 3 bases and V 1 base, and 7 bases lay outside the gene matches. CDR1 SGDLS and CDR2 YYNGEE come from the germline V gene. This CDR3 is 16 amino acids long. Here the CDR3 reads CASSVNVGGATDTQYF. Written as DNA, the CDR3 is TGTGCCAGCAGCGTAAATGTCGGGGGGGCGACAGATACGCAGTATTTT.

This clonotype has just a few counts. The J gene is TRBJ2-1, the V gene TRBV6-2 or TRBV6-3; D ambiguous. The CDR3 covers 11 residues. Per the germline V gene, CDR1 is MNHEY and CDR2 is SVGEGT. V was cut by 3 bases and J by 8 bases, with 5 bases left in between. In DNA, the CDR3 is TGTGCCAGCAGTTATTGGGATGAGCAGTTCTTC. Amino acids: CASSYWDEQFF.

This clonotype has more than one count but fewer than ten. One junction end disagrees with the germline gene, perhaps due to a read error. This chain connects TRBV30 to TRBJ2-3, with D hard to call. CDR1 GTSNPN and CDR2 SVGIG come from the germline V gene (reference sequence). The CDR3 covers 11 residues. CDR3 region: CAWSGTNTQYF. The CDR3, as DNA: TGTGCCTGGAGTGGCACAAATACGCAGTATTTT. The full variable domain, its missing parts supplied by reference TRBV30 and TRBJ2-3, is SQTIHQWPATLVQPVGSPLSLECTVEGTSNPNLYWYRQAAGRGLQLLFYSVGIGQISSEVPQNLSASRPQDRQFILSSKKLLLSDSGFYLCAWSGTNTQYFGPGTRLTVL.

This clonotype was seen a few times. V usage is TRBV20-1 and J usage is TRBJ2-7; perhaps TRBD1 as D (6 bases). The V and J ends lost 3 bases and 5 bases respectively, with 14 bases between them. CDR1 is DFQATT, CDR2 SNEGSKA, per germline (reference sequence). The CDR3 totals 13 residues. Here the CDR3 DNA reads TGCAGTGCTAGGCCAAGGGGGTGGAACGAGCAGTACTTC. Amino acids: CSARPRGWNEQYF.

CDR3 coding DNA: TGTGCCAGCAGGTCCTACGGGGGGGCCGGCGGCTATGGCTACACCTTC. This sequence encodes CASRSYGGAGGYGYTF. The chain recombines TRBV6-1 with TRBJ1-2; weak D call: TRBD1 (6 bases). The V end was cut by 6 bases, the J end by 4 bases, with 21 bases between. The CDR3 totals 16 residues. Germline V gene data show CDR1 as MNHNS and CDR2 as SASEGT.

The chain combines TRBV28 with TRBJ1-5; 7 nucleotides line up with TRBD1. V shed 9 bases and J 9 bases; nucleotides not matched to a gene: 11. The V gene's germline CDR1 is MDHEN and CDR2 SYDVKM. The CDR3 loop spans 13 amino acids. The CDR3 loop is CARRGKGAWPQHF. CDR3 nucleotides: TGTGCCAGACGCGGGAAGGGGGCATGGCCCCAGCATTTT.

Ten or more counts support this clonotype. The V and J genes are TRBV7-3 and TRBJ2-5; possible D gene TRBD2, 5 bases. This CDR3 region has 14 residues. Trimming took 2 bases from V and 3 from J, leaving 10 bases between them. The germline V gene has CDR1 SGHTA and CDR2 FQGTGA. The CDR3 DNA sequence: TGTGCCAGCAGCTTAGATCGGGGTAAAGAGACCCAGTACTTC. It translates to CASSLDRGKETQYF.

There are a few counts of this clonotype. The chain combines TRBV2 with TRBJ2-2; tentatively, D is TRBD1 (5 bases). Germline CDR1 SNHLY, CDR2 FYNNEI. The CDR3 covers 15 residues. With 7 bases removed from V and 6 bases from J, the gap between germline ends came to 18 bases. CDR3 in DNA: TGTGCCAGCAACTCAAGGGGTGGCGCCTCCGGGGAGCTGTTTTTT. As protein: CASNSRGGASGELFF. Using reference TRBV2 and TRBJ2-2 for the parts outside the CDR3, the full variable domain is EPEVTQTPSHQVTQMGQEVILRCVPISNHLYFYWYRQILGQKVEFLVSFYNNEISEKSEIFDDQFSVERPDGSNFTLKIRSTKLEDSAMYFCASNSRGGASGELFFGEGSRLTVL.

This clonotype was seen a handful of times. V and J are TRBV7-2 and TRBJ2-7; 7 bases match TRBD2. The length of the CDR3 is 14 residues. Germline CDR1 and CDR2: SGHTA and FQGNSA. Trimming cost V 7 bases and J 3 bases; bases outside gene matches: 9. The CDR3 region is CASTIGGVGYEQYF. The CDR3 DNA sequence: TGTGCCAGCACTATTGGGGGGGTCGGCTACGAGCAGTACTTC.

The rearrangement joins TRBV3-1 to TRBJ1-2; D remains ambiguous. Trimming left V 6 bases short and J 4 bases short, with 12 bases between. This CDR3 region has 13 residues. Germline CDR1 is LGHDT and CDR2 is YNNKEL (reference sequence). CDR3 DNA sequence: TGTGCCAGCAGTCCAGACATATTCTATGGCTACACCTTC. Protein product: CASSPDIFYGYTF. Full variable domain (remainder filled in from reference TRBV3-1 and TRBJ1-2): DTAVSQTPKYLVTQMGNDKSIKCEQNLGHDTMYWYKQDSKKFLKIMFSYNNKELIINETVPNRFSPKSPDKAHLNLHINSLELGDSAVYFCASSPDIFYGYTFGSGTRLTVV.

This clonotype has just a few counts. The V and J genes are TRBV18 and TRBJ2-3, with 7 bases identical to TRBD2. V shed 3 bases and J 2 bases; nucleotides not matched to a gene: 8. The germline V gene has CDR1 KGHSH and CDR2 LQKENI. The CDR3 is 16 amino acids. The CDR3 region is CASSPGPSGYTDTQYF. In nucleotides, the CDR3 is TGTGCCAGCTCACCGGGCCCTAGCGGATACACAGATACGCAGTATTTT.

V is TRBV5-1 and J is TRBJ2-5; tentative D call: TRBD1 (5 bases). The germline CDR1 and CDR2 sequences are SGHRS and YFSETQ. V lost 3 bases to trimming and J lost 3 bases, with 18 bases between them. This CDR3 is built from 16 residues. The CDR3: CASSSRQIGAEETQYF. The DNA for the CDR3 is TGCGCCAGCAGCTCGAGACAGATAGGGGCCGAAGAGACCCAGTACTTC. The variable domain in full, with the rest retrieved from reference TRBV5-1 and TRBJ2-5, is KAGVTQTPRYLIKTRGQQVTLSCSPISGHRSVSWYQQTPGQGLQFLFEYFSETQRNKGNFPGRFSGRQFSNSRSEMNVSTLELGDSALYLCASSSRQIGAEETQYFGPGTRLLVL.

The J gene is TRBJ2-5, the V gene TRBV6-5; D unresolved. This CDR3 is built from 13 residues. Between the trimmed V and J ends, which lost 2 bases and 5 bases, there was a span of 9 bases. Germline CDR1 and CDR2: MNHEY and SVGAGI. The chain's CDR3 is CASSYRRGETQYF. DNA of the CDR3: TGTGCCAGCAGTTACCGGCGTGGTGAGACCCAGTACTTC.

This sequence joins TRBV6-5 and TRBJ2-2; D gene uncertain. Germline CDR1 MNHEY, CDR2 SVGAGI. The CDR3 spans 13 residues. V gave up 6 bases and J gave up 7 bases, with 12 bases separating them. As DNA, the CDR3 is TGTGCCAGCAGGGGGTCGGTCAACGGGGAGCTGTTTTTT. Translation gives CASRGSVNGELFF.

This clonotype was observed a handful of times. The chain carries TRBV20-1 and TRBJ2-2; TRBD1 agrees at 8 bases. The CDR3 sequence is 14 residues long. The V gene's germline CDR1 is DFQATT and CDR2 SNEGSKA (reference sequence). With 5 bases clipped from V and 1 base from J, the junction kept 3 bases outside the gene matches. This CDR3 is CSAWGTGNTGELFF. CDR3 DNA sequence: TGCAGTGCTTGGGGGACAGGGAACACCGGGGAGCTGTTTTTT.

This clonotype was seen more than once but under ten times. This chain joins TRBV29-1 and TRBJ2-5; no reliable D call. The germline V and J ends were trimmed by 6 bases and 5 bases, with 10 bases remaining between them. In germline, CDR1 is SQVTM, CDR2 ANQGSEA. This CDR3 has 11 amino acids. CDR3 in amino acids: CSVSRAETQYF. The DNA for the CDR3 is TGCAGCGTCTCTCGGGCCGAGACCCAGTACTTC.

CDR3 coding DNA: TGTGCCACCAGCAGAGTGGCGGGAAGAACCTACGAGCAGTACTTC. It translates to CATSRVAGRTYEQYF. The gene calls are TRBV15 and TRBJ2-7; weak D call: TRBD2 (6 bases). Trimming removed 1 base at V and 2 bases at J, with 12 bases between. The CDR3 is made up of 15 amino acids. CDR1 and CDR2 (germline): LNHNV, YYDKDF (reference sequence).